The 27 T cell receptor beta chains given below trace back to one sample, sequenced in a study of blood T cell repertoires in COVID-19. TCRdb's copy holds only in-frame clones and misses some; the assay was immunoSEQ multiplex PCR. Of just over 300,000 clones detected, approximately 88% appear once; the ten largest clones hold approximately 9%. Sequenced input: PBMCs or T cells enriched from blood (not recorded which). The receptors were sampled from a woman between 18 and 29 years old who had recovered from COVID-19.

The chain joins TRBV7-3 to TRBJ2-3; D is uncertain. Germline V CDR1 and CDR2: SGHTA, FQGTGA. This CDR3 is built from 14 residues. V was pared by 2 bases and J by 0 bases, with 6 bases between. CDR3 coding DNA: TGTGCCAGCAGCTTAGGGCATAGCACAGATACGCAGTATTTT. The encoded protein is CASSLGHSTDTQYF.

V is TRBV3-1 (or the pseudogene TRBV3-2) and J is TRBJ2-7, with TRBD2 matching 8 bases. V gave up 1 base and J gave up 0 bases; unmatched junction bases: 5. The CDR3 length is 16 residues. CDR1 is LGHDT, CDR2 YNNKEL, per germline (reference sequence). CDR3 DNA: TGTGCCAGCAGCCAAGGTACTAGCGGAAGCTCCTACGAGCAGTACTTC. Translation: CASSQGTSGSSYEQYF.

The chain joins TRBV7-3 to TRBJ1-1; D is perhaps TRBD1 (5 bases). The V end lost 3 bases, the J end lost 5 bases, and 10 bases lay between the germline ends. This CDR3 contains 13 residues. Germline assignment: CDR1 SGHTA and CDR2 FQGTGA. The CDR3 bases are TGTGCCAGCAGCTTCACAGGTAGTACTGAAGCTTTCTTT. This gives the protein CASSFTGSTEAFF.

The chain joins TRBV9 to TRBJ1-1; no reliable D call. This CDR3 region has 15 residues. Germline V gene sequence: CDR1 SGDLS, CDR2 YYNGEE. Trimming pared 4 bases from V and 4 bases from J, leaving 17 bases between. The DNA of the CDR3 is TGTGCCAGCAGCCCTCGACCGCGTTCGGGCACTGAAGCTTTCTTT. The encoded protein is CASSPRPRSGTEAFF.

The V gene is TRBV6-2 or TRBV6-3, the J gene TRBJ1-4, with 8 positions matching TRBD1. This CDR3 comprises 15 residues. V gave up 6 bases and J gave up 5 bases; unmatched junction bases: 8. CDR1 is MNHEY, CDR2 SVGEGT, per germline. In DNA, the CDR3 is TGTGCCAGCAGCGACCAGGGGGCCGAAAATGAAAAACTGTTTTTT. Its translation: CASSDQGAENEKLFF.

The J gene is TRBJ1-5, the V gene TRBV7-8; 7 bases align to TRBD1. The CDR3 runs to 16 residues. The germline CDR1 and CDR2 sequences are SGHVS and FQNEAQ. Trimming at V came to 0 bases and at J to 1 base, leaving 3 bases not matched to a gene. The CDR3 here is CASSLAARGSNQPQHF. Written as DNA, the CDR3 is TGTGCCAGCAGCTTAGCTGCCAGGGGGAGCAATCAGCCCCAGCATTTT.

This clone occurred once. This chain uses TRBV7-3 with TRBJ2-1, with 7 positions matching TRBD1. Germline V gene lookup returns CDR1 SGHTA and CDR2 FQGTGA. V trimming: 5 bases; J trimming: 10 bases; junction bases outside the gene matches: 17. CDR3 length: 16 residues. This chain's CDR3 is CASSPAGTGLGGEQFF. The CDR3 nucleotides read TGTGCCAGCAGCCCGGCGGGCACAGGTTTAGGGGGCGAGCAGTTCTTC.

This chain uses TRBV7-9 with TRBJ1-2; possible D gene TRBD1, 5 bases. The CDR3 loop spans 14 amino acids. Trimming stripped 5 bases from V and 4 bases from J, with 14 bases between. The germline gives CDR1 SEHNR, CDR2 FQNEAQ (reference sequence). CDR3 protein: CASSSQGFGYGYTF. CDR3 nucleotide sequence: TGTGCCAGCAGCAGCCAGGGATTCGGCTATGGCTACACCTTC.

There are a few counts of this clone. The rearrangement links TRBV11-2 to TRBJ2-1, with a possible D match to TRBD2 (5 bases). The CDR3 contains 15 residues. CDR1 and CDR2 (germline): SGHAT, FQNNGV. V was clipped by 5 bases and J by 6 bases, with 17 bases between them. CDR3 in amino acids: CASSPLLAGSNEQFF. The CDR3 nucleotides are TGTGCCAGCAGCCCCCTCCTAGCTGGGAGCAATGAGCAGTTCTTC.

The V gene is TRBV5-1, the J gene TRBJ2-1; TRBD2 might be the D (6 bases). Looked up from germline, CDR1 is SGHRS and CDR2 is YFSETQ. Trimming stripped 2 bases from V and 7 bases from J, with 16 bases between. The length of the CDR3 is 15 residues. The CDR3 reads CASSFAGPRANEQFF. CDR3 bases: TGCGCCAGCAGCTTCGCGGGACCAAGGGCGAATGAGCAGTTCTTC. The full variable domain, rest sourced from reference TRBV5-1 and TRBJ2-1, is KAGVTQTPRYLIKTRGQQVTLSCSPISGHRSVSWYQQTPGQGLQFLFEYFSETQRNKGNFPGRFSGRQFSNSRSEMNVSTLELGDSALYLCASSFAGPRANEQFFGPGTRLTVL.

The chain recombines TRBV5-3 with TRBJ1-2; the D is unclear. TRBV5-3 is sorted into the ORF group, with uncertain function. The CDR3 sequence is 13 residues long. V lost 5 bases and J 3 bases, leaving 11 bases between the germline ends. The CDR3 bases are TGTGCCAGAAGTCGACACAACGACTATGGCTACACCTTC. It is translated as CARSRHNDYGYTF.

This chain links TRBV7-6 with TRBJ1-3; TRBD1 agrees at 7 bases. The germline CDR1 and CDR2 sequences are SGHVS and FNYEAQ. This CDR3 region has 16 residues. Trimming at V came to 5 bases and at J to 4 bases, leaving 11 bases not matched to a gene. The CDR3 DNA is TGTGCCAGCAGCCCTCAGAAACAGGGGCGAGGAAACACCATATATTTT. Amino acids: CASSPQKQGRGNTIYF.

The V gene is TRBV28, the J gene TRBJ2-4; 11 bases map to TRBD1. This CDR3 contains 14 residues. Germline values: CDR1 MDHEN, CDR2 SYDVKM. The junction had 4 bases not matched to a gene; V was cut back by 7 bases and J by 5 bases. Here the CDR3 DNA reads TGTGCCAGCACCAGGACAGGGGGCGAAAACATTCAGTACTTC. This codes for CASTRTGGENIQYF.

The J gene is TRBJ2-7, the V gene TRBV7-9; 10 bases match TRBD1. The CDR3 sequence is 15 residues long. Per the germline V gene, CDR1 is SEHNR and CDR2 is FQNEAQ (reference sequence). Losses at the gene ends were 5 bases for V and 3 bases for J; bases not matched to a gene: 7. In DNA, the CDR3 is TGTGCCAGCAGCCCGGGACAGGGGATGATCTACGAGCAGTACTTC. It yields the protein CASSPGQGMIYEQYF. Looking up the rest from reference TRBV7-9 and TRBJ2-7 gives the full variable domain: DTGVSQNPRHKITKRGQNVTFRCDPISEHNRLYWYRQTLGQGPEFLTYFQNEAQLEKSRLLSDRFSAERPKGSFSTLEIQRTEQGDSAMYLCASSPGQGMIYEQYFGPGTRLTVT.

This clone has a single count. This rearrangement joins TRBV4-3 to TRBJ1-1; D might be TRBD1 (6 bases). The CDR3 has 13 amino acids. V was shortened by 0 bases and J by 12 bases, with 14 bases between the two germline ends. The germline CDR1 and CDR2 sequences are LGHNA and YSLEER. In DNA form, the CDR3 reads TGCGCCAGCAGCCAAGATCAGGGGACGGCGCCTTTCTTT. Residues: CASSQDQGTAPFF.

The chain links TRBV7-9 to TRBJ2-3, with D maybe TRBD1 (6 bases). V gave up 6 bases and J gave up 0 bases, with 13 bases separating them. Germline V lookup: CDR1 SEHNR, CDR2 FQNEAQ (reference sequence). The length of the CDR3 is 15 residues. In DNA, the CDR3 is TGTGCCAGCAGTAGACAGGACCCTAGCACAGATACGCAGTATTTT. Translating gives CASSRQDPSTDTQYF.

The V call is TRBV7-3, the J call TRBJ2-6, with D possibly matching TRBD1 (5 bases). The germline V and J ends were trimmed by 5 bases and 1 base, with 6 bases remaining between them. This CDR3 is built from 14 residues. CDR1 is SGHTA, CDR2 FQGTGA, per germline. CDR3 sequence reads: CASSQGSGANVLTF. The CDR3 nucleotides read TGTGCCAGCAGCCAGGGATCTGGGGCCAACGTCCTGACTTTC.

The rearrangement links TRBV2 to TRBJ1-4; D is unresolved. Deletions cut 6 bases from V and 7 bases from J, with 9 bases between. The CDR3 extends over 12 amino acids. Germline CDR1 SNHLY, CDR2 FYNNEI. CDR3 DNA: TGTGCCAGCAGGGAGGTTGGTGAAAAACTGTTTTTT. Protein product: CASREVGEKLFF. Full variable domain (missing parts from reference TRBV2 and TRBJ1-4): EPEVTQTPSHQVTQMGQEVILRCVPISNHLYFYWYRQILGQKVEFLVSFYNNEISEKSEIFDDQFSVERPDGSNFTLKIRSTKLEDSAMYFCASREVGEKLFFGSGTQLSVL.

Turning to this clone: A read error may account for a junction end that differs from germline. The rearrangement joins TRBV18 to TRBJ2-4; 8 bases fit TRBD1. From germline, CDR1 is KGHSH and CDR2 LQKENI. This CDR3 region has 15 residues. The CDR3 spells CASSPPADRVNIQYF. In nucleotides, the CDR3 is TGTGCCAGCTCCCCACCGGCGGACAGGGTGAACATTCAGTACTTC.

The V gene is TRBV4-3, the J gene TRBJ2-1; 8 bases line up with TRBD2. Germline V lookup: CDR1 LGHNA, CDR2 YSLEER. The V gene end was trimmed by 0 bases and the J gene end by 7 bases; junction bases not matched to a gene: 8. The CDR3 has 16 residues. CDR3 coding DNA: TGCGCCAGCAGCCAAGATCTAAGCGGGGGATGGAATGAGCAGTTCTTC. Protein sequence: CASSQDLSGGWNEQFF.

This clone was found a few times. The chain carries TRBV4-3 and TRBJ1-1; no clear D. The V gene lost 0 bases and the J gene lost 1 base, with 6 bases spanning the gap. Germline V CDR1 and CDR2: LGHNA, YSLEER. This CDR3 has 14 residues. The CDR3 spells CASSQEATNTEAFF. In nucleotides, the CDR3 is TGCGCCAGCAGCCAAGAAGCGACGAACACTGAAGCTTTCTTT.

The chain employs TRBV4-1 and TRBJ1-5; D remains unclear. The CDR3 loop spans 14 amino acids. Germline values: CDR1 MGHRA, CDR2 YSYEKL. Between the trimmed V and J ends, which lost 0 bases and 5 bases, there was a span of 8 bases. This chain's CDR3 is CASSQDYSYQPQHF. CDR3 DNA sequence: TGCGCCAGCAGCCAAGATTACTCCTATCAGCCCCAGCATTTT.

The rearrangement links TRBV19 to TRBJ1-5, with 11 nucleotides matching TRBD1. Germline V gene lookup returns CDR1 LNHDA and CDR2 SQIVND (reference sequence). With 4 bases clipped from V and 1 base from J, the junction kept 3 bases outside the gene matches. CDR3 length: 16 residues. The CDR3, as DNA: TGTGCCAGTAGTAGGGACAGGGGGAAAAGCAATCAGCCCCAGCATTTT. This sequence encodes CASSRDRGKSNQPQHF.

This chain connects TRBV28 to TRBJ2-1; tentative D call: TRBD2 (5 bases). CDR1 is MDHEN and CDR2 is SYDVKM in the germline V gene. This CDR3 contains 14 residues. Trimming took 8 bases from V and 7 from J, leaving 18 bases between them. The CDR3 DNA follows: TGTGCCAGCTACCTTGAGGGAAAGTGGAATGAGCAGTTCTTC. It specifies CASYLEGKWNEQFF. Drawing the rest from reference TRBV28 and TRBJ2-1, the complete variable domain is DVKVTQSSRYLVKRTGEKVFLECVQDMDHENMFWYRQDPGLGLRLIYFSYDVKMKEKGDIPEGYSVSREKKERFSLILESASTNQTSMYLCASYLEGKWNEQFFGPGTRLTVL.

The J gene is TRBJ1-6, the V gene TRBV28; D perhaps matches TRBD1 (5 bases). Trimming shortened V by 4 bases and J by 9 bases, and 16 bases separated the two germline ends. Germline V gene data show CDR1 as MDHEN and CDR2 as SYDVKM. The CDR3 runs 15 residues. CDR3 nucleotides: TGTGCCAGCAGTTACCGATGGGGCGGTAGTTCACCCCTCCACTTT. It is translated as CASSYRWGGSSPLHF.

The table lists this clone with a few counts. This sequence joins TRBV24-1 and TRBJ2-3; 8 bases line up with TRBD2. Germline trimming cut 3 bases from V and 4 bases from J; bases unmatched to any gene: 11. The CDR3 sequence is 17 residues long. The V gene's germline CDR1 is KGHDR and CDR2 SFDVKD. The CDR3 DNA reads TGTGCCACCAGTGATCCACGTAGGGGACTAGTCCCAGATACGCAGTATTTT. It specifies CATSDPRRGLVPDTQYF.

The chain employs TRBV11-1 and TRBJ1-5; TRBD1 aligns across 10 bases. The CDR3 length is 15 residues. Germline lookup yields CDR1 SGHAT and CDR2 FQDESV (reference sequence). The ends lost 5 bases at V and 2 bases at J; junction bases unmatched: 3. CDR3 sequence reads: CASSLGTGGNQPQHF. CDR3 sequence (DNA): TGTGCCAGCAGCCTTGGGACAGGGGGCAATCAGCCCCAGCATTTT.